The 8 T cell receptor beta chains below all came from one sample that was sequenced in a study of blood T cell repertoires in COVID-19. Libraries were prepared by immunoSEQ multiplex PCR; TCRdb keeps only in-frame clonotypes and omits some of them. This table holds tens of thousands of clones, roughly 80% found once. Sequencing used peripheral blood. These receptors all come from a woman aged 70-85 years with acute or convalescent COVID-19.

The genes are TRBV3-1 (or the pseudogene TRBV3-2) and TRBJ2-3, with 12 positions matching TRBD2. The trim removed 2 bases at V and 7 bases at J, leaving 7 bases unmatched. Germline CDR1 LGHDT, CDR2 YNNKEL (reference sequence). This CDR3 contains 16 residues. CDR3 loop: CASSQRSSGRANTQYF. As DNA, the CDR3 is TGTGCCAGCAGCCAAAGGTCTAGCGGGAGGGCTAATACGCAGTATTTT.

J is TRBJ2-1 and V is TRBV6-2 or TRBV6-3, with TRBD1 matching 7 bases. The CDR3 consists of 14 residues. CDR1 and CDR2 from the germline V gene are MNHEY and SVGEGT. After removal of 6 bases from V and 2 bases from J, the junction contained 4 bases not matched to a gene. CDR3 sequence reads: CASSSQGAYNEQFF. Here the CDR3 DNA reads TGTGCCAGCAGCTCGCAGGGGGCCTACAATGAGCAGTTCTTC.

The rearrangement joins TRBV5-1 to TRBJ1-4; D remains unclear. CDR1 is SGHRS and CDR2 is YFSETQ in the germline V gene. This CDR3 contains 14 residues. Trimming took 1 base from V and 1 from J, leaving 5 bases between them. CDR3 residues: CASSLSGTNEKLFF. Here the CDR3 DNA reads TGCGCCAGCAGCTTGTCGGGAACTAATGAAAAACTGTTTTTT.

The rearrangement uses TRBV30 and TRBJ1-2; TRBD1 matches 7 bases. V was clipped by 1 base and J by 4 bases; unmatched bases: 9. This CDR3 is 15 amino acids long. In germline, CDR1 is GTSNPN, CDR2 SVGIG (reference sequence). The chain's CDR3 is CAWSASGQRSYGYTF. DNA of the CDR3: TGTGCCTGGAGTGCCTCGGGACAGAGGAGCTATGGCTACACCTTC.

This clone was observed a single time. This chain joins TRBV7-3 and TRBJ2-1, with 9 bases that match TRBD2. Germline CDR1 and CDR2: SGHTA and FQGTGA. The CDR3 is made up of 16 amino acids. Germline trimming cut 6 bases from V and 2 bases from J; bases unmatched to any gene: 8. CDR3 sequence (DNA): TGTGCCAGCAGTAACAAAGCGGGGGGAACCTACAATGAGCAGTTCTTC. Protein sequence: CASSNKAGGTYNEQFF.

This clone appeared once. The gene calls are TRBV5-4 and TRBJ1-6; D is unresolved. Germline V gene lookup returns CDR1 SGHNT and CDR2 YYREEE (reference sequence). This CDR3 spans 17 amino acids. Trimming cost V 0 bases and J 0 bases, with 10 bases left between them. This CDR3 is CASSLGGGSSYNSPLHF. CDR3 DNA sequence: TGTGCCAGCAGCTTGGGAGGAGGGAGCTCCTATAATTCACCCCTCCACTTT.

CDR3 loop: CASSGPLKEQYF. CDR3 DNA sequence: TGCGCCAGCAGTGGGCCCCTCAAAGAGCAGTACTTC. This chain links TRBV10-2 with TRBJ2-7; D is undetermined. Germline CDR1 reads WSHSY; CDR2 reads SAAADI. With 4 bases removed from V and 7 bases from J, the gap between germline ends came to 11 bases. The CDR3 has 12 residues.

The chain joins TRBV2 to TRBJ1-3, with 9 bases identical to TRBD1. Germline V gives CDR1 SNHLY, CDR2 FYNNEI. CDR3 size: 14 residues. Trimming took 7 bases from V and 5 from J; bases not matched to a gene: 6. As DNA, the CDR3 is TGTGCCAGCAATTTGGGACAGGGAAGAAACACCATATATTTT. Translation gives CASNLGQGRNTIYF.